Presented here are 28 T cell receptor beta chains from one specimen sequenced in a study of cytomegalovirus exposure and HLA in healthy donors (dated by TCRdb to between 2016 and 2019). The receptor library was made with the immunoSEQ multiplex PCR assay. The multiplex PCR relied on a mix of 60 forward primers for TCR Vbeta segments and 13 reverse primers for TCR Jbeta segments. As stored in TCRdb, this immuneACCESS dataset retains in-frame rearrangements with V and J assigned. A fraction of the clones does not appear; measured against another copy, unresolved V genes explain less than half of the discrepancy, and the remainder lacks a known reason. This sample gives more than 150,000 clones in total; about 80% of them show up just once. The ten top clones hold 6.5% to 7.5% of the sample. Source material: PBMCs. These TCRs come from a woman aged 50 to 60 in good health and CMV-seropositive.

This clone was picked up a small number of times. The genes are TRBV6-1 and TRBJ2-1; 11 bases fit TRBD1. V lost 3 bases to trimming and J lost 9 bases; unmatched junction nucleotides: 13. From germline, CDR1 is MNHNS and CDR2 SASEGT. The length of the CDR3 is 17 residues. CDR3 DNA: TGTGCCAGCAGTGAGAAGGTTAGGGACAGGGGGAGGAGTGAGCAGTTCTTC. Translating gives CASSEKVRDRGRSEQFF.

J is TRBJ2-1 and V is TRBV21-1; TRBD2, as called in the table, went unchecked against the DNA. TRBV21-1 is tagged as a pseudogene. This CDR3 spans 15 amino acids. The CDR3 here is CASSSRSAGGNEQFF. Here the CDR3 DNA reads TGTGCCAGCAGCTCCCGTTCGGCGGGGGGCAATGAGCAGTTCTTC.

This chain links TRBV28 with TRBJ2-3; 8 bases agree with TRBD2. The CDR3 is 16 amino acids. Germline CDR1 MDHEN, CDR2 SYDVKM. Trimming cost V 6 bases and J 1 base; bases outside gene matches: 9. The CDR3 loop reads CASRRTTSAGTDTQYF. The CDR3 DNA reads TGTGCCAGCAGGCGGACGACTAGCGCAGGCACAGATACGCAGTATTTT.

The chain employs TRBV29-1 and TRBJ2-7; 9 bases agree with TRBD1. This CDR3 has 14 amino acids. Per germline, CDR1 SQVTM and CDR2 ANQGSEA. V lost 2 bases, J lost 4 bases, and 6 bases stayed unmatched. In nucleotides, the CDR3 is TGCAGCGTTGAACAACCGGGACAGGGTTACGAGCAGTACTTC. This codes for CSVEQPGQGYEQYF.

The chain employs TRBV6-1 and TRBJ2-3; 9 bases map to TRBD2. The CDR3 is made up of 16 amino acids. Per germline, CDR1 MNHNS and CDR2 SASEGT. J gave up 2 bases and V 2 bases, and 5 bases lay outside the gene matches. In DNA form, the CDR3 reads TGTGCCAGCAGTGAATTGCGGGGGGGGGCCACAGATACGCAGTATTTT. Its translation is CASSELRGGATDTQYF.

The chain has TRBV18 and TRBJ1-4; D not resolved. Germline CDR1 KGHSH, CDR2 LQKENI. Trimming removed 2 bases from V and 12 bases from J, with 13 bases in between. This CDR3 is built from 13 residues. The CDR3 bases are TGTGCCAGCTCACCAGACGCGTGGGAGGAACTGTTTTTT. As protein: CASSPDAWEELFF. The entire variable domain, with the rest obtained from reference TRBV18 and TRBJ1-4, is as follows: NAGVMQNPRHLVRRRGQEARLRCSPMKGHSHVYWYRQLPEEGLKFMVYLQKENIIDESGMPKERFSAEFPKEGPSILRIQQVVRGDSAAYFCASSPDAWEELFFGSGTQLSVL.

CDR3: CASRGIGGGYTF. The CDR3 DNA is TGTGCCAGCAGGGGGATAGGGGGTGGCTACACCTTC. This sequence joins TRBV6-5 and TRBJ1-2, with D perhaps TRBD1 (6 bases). V gave up 6 bases and J gave up 7 bases, with 12 bases separating them. The CDR3 consists of 12 residues. Germline CDR1 and CDR2: MNHEY and SVGAGI.

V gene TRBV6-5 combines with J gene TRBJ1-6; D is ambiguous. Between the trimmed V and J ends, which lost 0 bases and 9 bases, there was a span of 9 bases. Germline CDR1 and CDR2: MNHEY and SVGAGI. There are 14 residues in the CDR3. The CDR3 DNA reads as TGTGCCAGCAGTTACTCGTTCGGTCTTTCACCCCTCCACTTT. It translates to CASSYSFGLSPLHF.

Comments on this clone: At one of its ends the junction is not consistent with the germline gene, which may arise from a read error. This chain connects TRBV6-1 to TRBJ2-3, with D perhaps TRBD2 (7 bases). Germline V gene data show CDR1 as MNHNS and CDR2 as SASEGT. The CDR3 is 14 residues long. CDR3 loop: CASSDSGGTDTQYF. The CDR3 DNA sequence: TGTGCCAGCAGTGATTCGGGGGGCACCGATACGCAGTATTTT.

For the CDR3, the DNA is TGTGCCAGTAGTATCGCCCCGTCAGGAGGTCCTGAAGCTTTCTTT. It specifies CASSIAPSGGPEAFF. The chain uses TRBV19 and TRBJ1-1, with D unclear. The CDR3 length is 15 residues. Germline V gives CDR1 LNHDA, CDR2 SQIVND (reference sequence). V dropped 3 bases and J dropped 6 bases, with 17 bases sitting between them.

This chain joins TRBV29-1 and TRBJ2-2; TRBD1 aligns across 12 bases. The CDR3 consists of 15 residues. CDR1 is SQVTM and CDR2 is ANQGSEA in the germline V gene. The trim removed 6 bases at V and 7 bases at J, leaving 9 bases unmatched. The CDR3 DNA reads TGCAGCGTAATACCGGGACAGGGGGCCGTCGGGGAGCTGTTTTTT. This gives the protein CSVIPGQGAVGELFF.

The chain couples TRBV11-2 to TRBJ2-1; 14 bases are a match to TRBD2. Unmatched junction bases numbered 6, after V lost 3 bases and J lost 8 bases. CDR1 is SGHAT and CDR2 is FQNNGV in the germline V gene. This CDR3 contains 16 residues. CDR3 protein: CASSLGGLAGGYEQFF. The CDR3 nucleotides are TGTGCCAGCAGCTTGGGAGGACTAGCGGGGGGCTATGAGCAGTTCTTC.

The CDR3 here is CASSFGTGYGYTF. As DNA, the CDR3 is TGTGCCAGTAGTTTTGGGACAGGGTATGGCTACACCTTC. This chain joins TRBV19 and TRBJ1-2; TRBD1 matches 9 bases. The junction had 3 bases not matched to a gene; V was cut back by 5 bases and J by 5 bases. The CDR3 is 13 amino acids. Germline assignment: CDR1 LNHDA and CDR2 SQIVND (reference sequence).

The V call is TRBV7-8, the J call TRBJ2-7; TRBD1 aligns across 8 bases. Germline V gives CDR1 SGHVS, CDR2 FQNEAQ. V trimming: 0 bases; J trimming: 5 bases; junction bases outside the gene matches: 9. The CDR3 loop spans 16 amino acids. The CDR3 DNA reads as TGTGCCAGCAGCTTAGCCAAAAGGACAGGGTCCAACGAGCAGTACTTC. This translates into CASSLAKRTGSNEQYF.

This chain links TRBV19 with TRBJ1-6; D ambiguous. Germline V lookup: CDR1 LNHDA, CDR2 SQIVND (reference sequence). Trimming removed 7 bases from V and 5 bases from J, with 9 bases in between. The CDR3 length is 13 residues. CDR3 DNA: TGTGCCAGTAATGGGCAGAATAATTCACCCCTCCACTTT. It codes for CASNGQNNSPLHF. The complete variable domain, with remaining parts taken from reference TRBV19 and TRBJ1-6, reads DGGITQSPKYLFRKEGQNVTLSCEQNLNHDAMYWYRQDPGQGLRLIYYSQIVNDFQKGDIAEGYSVSREKKESFPLTVTSAQKNPTAFYLCASNGQNNSPLHFGNGTRLTVT.

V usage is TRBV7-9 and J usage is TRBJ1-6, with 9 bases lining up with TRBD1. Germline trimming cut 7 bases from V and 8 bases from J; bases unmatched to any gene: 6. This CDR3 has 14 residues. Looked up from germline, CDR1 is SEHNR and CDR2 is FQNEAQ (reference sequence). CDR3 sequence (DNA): TGTGCCAGCATCAAAACAGGGGGCGATTCACCCCTCCACTTT. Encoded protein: CASIKTGGDSPLHF.

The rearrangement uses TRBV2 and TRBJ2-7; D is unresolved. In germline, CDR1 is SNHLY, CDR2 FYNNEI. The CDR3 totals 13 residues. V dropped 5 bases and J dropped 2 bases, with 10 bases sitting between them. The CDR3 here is CASSFTNTYEQYF. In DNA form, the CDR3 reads TGTGCCAGCAGTTTTACAAATACCTACGAGCAGTACTTC.

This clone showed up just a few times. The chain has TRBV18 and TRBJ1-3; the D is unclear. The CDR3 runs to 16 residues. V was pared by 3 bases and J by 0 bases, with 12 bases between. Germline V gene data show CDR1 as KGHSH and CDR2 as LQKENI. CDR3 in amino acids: CASSPSMKPSGNTIYF. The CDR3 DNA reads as TGTGCCAGCTCACCCTCCATGAAGCCCTCTGGAAACACCATATATTTT.

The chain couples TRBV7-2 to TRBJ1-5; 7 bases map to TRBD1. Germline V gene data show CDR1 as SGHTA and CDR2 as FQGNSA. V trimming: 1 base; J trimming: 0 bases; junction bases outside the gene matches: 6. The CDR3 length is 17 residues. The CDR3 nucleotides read TGTGCCAGCAGCTTAGGGCAGGGGGGTTATAGCAATCAGCCCCAGCATTTT. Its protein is CASSLGQGGYSNQPQHF.

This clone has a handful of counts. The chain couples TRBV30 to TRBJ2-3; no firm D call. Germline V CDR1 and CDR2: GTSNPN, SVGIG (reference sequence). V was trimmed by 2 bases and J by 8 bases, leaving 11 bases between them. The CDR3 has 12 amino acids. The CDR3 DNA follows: TGTGCCTGGAGTCAGGTTCAAGGTACGCAGTATTTT. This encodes CAWSQVQGTQYF.

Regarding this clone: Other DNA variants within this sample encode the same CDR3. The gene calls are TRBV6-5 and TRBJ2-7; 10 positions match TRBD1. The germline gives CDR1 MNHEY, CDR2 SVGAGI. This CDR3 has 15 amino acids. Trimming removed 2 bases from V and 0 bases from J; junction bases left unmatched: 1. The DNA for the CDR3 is TGTGCCAGCAGTTACCGGGACAGGGGCTCCTACGAGCAGTACTTC. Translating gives CASSYRDRGSYEQYF.

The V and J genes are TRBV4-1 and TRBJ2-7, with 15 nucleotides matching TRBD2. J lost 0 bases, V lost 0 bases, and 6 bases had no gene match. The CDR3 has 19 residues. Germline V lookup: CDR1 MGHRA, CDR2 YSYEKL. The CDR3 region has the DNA TGCGCCAGCAGCCAAGAGCTGGGACTAGCGGGGGGTACCTCCTACGAGCAGTACTTC. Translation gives CASSQELGLAGGTSYEQYF.

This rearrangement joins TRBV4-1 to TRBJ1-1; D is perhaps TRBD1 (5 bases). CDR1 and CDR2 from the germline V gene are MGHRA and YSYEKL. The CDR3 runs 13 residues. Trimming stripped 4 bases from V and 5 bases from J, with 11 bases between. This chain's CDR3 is CASSLERGTEAFF. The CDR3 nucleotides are TGCGCCAGCAGCCTCGAAAGGGGTACTGAAGCTTTCTTT.

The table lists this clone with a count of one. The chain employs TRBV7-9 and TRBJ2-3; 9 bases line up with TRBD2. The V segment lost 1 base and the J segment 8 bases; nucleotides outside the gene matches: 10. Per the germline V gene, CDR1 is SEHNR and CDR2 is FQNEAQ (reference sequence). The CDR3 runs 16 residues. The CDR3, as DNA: TGTGCCAGCAGCTTAGGCCTTAGCGGGGGACTGGCTACGCAGTATTTT. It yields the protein CASSLGLSGGLATQYF. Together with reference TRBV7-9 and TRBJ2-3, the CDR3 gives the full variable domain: DTGVSQNPRHKITKRGQNVTFRCDPISEHNRLYWYRQTLGQGPEFLTYFQNEAQLEKSRLLSDRFSAERPKGSFSTLEIQRTEQGDSAMYLCASSLGLSGGLATQYFGPGTRLTVL.

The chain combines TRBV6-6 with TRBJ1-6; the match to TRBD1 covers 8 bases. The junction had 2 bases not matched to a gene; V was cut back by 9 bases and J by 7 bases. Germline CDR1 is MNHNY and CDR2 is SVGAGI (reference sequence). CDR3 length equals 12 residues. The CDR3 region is CASTGGNSPLHF. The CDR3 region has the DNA TGTGCCAGTACAGGGGGGAATTCACCCCTCCACTTT.

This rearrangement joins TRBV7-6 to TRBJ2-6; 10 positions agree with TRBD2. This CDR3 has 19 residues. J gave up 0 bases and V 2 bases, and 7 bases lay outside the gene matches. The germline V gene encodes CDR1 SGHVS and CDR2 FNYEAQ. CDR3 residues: CASSLQLAGVLSGANVLTF. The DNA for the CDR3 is TGTGCCAGCAGCTTACAGCTAGCGGGGGTACTCTCTGGGGCCAACGTCCTGACTTTC.

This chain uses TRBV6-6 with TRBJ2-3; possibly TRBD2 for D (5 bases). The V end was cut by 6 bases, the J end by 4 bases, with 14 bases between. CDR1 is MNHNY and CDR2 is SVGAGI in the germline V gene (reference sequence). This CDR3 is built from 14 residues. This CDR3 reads CASRRALKADTQYF. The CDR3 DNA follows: TGTGCCAGCAGGCGGGCCCTTAAAGCAGATACGCAGTATTTT.

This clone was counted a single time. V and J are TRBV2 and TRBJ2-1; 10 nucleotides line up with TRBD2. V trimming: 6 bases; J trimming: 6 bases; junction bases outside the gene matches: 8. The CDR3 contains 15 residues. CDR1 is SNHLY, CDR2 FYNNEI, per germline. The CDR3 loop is CASSKAGGPINEQFF. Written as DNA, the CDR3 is TGTGCCAGCAGCAAAGCGGGGGGGCCTATCAATGAGCAGTTCTTC.